This T cell receptor beta chain emerged from a study of blood T cell repertoires in COVID-19. Recruitment covered 20 to 25 US areas and drew participants whose ages spanned roughly 18 to 90 years. Unmatched junction bases numbered 8, after V lost 3 bases and J lost 7 bases. Germline V gene data show CDR1 as SGHDN and CDR2 as FVKESK. The CDR3 spans 15 residues. Method: immunoSEQ multiplex PCR; TCRdb's copy keeps in-frame clones and lacks some. This table holds roughly 500,000 clones, about nine tenths found once. This TCR derives from a woman aged 60 to 75 who had recovered from COVID-19. Specimen: PBMCs or T cells enriched from blood (not recorded which). The genes are TRBV14 and TRBJ1-4, with 7 bases matching TRBD1. The CDR3 reads CASSQTRTGGEKLFF. The CDR3 DNA follows: TGTGCCAGCAGCCAGACGAGGACAGGCGGTGAAAAACTGTTTTTT. Drawing the rest from reference TRBV14 and TRBJ1-4, the complete variable domain is EAGVTQFPSHSVIEKGQTVTLRCDPISGHDNLYWYRRVMGKEIKFLLHFVKESKQDESGMPNNRFLAERTGGTYSTLKVQPAELEDSGVYFCASSQTRTGGEKLFFGSGTQLSVL.